Presented here are 10 T cell receptor beta chains from one specimen sequenced in a study of regulatory T cells in long-lasting Graves disease. Specified time point: newly diagnosed GD, antithyroid drugs for less than 3 months. The TCR library was made from RNA extracted from PBMCs. Researchers made TCR beta libraries by using iRepertoire HTBI primers and running Arm-PCR on CDR3 regions. TCRdb analysed the multiplex PCR reads with MiXCR anew, one entry per CDR3 protein. The sample has approximately 480,000 distinct CDR3 sequences; under 20% are singletons. These data also formed part of another study, on T cells in Graves' hyperthyroidism and ophthalmopathy.

The source material was peripheral blood mononuclear cells (PBMCs), sampled at new diagnosis, from a patient treated with antithyroid drugs. The receptors derive from a man between 35 and 55 years old with Graves disease.

This clonotype was counted between two and nine times. Here the CDR3 reads CASSPQTARVNQPQHF. The CDR3 DNA is TGTGCCAGCAGTCCCCAGACAGCCCGAGTCAATCAGCCCCAGCATTTT. This chain joins TRBV28 and TRBJ1-5; D is perhaps TRBD1 (5 bases). The CDR3 extends over 16 amino acids. V was shortened by 5 bases and J by 3 bases, with 17 bases between the two germline ends. The V gene's germline CDR1 is MDHEN and CDR2 SYDVKM.

J is TRBJ2-7 and V is TRBV12-3 or TRBV12-4; D is perhaps TRBD1 (7 bases). The CDR3 is 14 amino acids. Trimming removed 7 bases from V and 2 bases from J, with 15 bases in between. CDR3 in DNA: TGTGCCAGCACTACAAGGAGGGGGCCCTACGAGCAGTACTTC. It is translated as CASTTRRGPYEQYF.

This clonotype showed up many times. This sequence joins TRBV12-3 or TRBV12-4 and TRBJ2-6, with D unresolved. CDR3 length: 12 amino acids. CDR3 sequence reads: CALRSGANVLTF. DNA for the CDR3: TGTGCTCTCCGCTCTGGGGCCAACGTCCTGACTTTC.

This clonotype was seen many times. The chain employs TRBV5-5 and TRBJ2-2; 12 nucleotides align to TRBD1. Trimming took 2 bases from V and 6 from J; bases not matched to a gene: 8. Germline CDR1 SGHKS, CDR2 YYEKEE (reference sequence). The CDR3 has 17 residues. The CDR3 sequence: CASSFAFGTGGSGELFF. The CDR3 DNA reads as TGTGCCAGCAGCTTTGCTTTTGGGACAGGGGGCTCCGGGGAGCTGTTTTTT.

This clonotype has a handful of counts. V gene TRBV19 combines with J gene TRBJ2-3, with 9 bases lining up with TRBD2. The CDR3 sequence is 14 residues long. Germline-derived CDR1 and CDR2 are LNHDA and SQIVND (reference sequence). V shed 7 bases, J shed 4 bases, and the junction held 6 bases outside the gene matches. In nucleotides, the CDR3 is TGTGCCAGTATCCTTAGCGGGAGAGCAGATACGCAGTATTTT. Amino acid sequence: CASILSGRADTQYF.

This clonotype showed up just a few times. The chain carries TRBV11-3 and TRBJ2-7, with 9 bases identical to TRBD2. V was clipped by 5 bases and J by 2 bases; unmatched bases: 7. The germline CDR1 and CDR2 sequences are SGHNT and YENEEA. The CDR3 sequence is 15 residues long. CDR3: CASSIRRLAAYEQYF. The CDR3 DNA reads TGTGCCAGCAGCATCCGGCGACTAGCGGCCTACGAGCAGTACTTC.

This clonotype was seen at least ten times. This rearrangement joins TRBV28 to TRBJ2-3, with D uncertain. With 5 bases removed from V and 0 bases from J, the gap between germline ends came to 15 bases. Germline V gives CDR1 MDHEN, CDR2 SYDVKM. The CDR3 is made up of 16 amino acids. The CDR3 nucleotides are TGTGCCAGCAGTCCAAACCGCTGGGGAAGCACAGATACGCAGTATTTT. Translation: CASSPNRWGSTDTQYF.

In its sample, this clonotype was seen many times. J is TRBJ2-5 and V is TRBV20-1; D could derive from TRBD1 or TRBD2 (5 bases each). The germline V and J ends were trimmed by 3 bases and 2 bases, with 16 bases remaining between them. The CDR3 extends over 15 amino acids. Germline values: CDR1 DFQATT, CDR2 SNEGSKA (reference sequence). This CDR3 is CSARRRGRFQETQYF. CDR3 DNA: TGCAGTGCTAGGCGCCGGGGACGATTTCAAGAGACCCAGTACTTC.

This clonotype was counted at least ten times. CDR3 loop: CASILKGGQPQHF. CDR3 DNA: TGTGCCAGCATTCTCAAGGGTGGTCAGCCCCAGCATTTT. The J gene is TRBJ1-5, the V gene TRBV2; D is unclear. Germline CDR1 is SNHLY and CDR2 is FYNNEI. CDR3 length: 13 amino acids. Trimming removed 7 bases at V and 6 bases at J, with 13 bases between.

This clonotype was counted at least ten times. The chain uses TRBV12-3 or TRBV12-4 and TRBJ1-5; TRBD1 might be the D (5 bases). Trimming took 8 bases from V and 4 from J, leaving 15 bases between them. This CDR3 region has 14 residues. CDR3 sequence reads: CASSPGTENQPQHF. CDR3 nucleotide sequence: TGTGCCAGCTCACCAGGGACGGAAAATCAGCCCCAGCATTTT.